A selection of T cell receptor beta chains follows, all from one sample in a study of shared clonotypes between healthy human individuals. TCRdb's copy holds only in-frame clones and misses some; the assay was immunoSEQ multiplex PCR. Counted here are about 2 million clones, approximately 94% occurring once; the ten biggest clones make up 1.2%. The sequenced material came from naive CD8+ T cells sorted from blood. These receptors all stem from a man between 18 and 35 years old in good health. The CDR3 runs from the conserved cysteine through the conserved F or W. The D gene is left open where the match is weak. Size tells how often a clone was seen (once, few, many) or the class of an expanded clone, and some rows leave it out.

j_call clone_size d_call v_call cdr3_aa cdr3_nt
TRBJ2-3 NA TRBD2 TRBV5-6 CASSFDQLAGAHTDTQYF TGTGCCAGCAGCTTCGACCAACTAGCGGGAGCTCACACAGATACGCAGTATTTT
TRBJ2-7 NA TRBD1 TRBV7-2 CASSFQGAYEQYF TGTGCCAGCAGCTTCCAGGGGGCCTACGAGCAGTACTTC
TRBJ2-2 NA TRBD1 TRBV7-9 CASSLYGTGGLSNTGELFF TGTGCCAGCAGCTTATATGGGACAGGGGGCCTCTCGAACACCGGGGAGCTGTTTTTT
TRBJ2-3 NA NA TRBV27 CASSVSAAGAFTDTQYF TGTGCCAGCAGTGTCTCGGCGGCGGGGGCCTTCACAGATACGCAGTATTTT
TRBJ2-7 once NA TRBV10-1 CASSESIFDSYEQYF TGCGCCAGCAGTGAGTCTATTTTTGACTCCTACGAGCAGTACTTC
TRBJ1-2 NA NA TRBV28 CASSQTGIYGYTF TGTGCCAGCAGCCAAACAGGGATCTATGGCTACACCTTC
TRBJ2-2 NA TRBD1 TRBV9 CASSVARTGDTGELFF TGTGCCAGCAGCGTAGCTAGAACAGGGGACACCGGGGAGCTGTTTTTT
TRBJ2-3 NA NA TRBV9 CASSVEGSPPDTQYF TGTGCCAGCAGCGTTGAGGGGAGCCCCCCAGATACGCAGTATTTT
TRBJ1-5 NA NA TRBV19 CASSMLGTPDQPQHF TGTGCCAGTAGTATGTTAGGGACCCCAGATCAGCCCCAGCATTTT
TRBJ2-7 NA TRBD1 TRBV13 CASSGGDSYEQYF TGTGCCAGCAGCGGTGGGGACAGCTACGAGCAGTACTTC
TRBJ1-2 NA TRBD1 TRBV13 CASSSGTANYGYTF TGTGCCAGCAGCTCGGGGACAGCAAATTATGGCTACACCTTC
TRBJ2-1 NA TRBD1 TRBV10-3 CAISEGQGYNEQFF TGTGCCATCAGTGAGGGACAGGGATACAATGAGCAGTTCTTC
TRBJ2-7 NA NA TRBV6-1 CASALYEQYF TGTGCCAGCGCCCTTTACGAGCAGTACTTC
TRBJ1-2 once TRBD1 TRBV28 CASSLSPGTDGYTF TGTGCCAGCAGTTTATCTCCCGGGACAGATGGCTACACCTTC
TRBJ1-4 NA NA TRBV2 CASKYSTNEKLFF TGTGCCAGCAAATATTCAACTAATGAAAAACTGTTTTTT
TRBJ1-1 NA NA TRBV19 CASSIPGRMNTEAFF TGTGCCAGTAGTATACCCGGCAGGATGAACACTGAAGCTTTCTTT
TRBJ2-3 NA NA TRBV27 CASSFVTPRGTDTQYF TGTGCCAGCAGTTTCGTTACTCCGAGAGGTACAGATACGCAGTATTTT
TRBJ1-2 NA TRBD1 TRBV6-5 CASSLGGDYTF TGTGCCAGCAGTTTAGGGGGCGACTACACCTTC
TRBJ2-5 NA NA TRBV2 CASSEQETGETQYF TGTGCCAGCAGTGAACAGGAAACGGGGGAGACCCAGTACTTC
TRBJ2-1 NA NA TRBV27 CASSLGQYNEQFF TGTGCCAGCAGTTTGGGTCAGTACAATGAGCAGTTCTTC
TRBJ2-7 NA NA TRBV7-9 CASSPVHYLEQYF TGTGCCAGCAGCCCAGTCCATTATCTCGAGCAGTACTTC
TRBJ1-4 NA NA TRBV19 CASAVSAGLGEKLFF TGTGCCAGTGCGGTTAGCGCAGGCTTAGGTGAAAAACTGTTTTTT
TRBJ2-7 NA NA TRBV27 CASSLDRSYEQYF TGTGCCAGCAGCCTAGACAGGTCCTACGAGCAGTACTTC
TRBJ2-3 once NA TRBV2 CASPLRGATDTQYF TGTGCCAGTCCACTCCGGGGGGCCACAGATACGCAGTATTTT
TRBJ1-5 NA TRBD1 TRBV27 CASSQGVAGQPQHF TGTGCCAGCAGTCAGGGGGTAGCGGGTCAGCCCCAGCATTTT
TRBJ2-7 NA NA TRBV12-5 CASGFGLSYEQYF TGTGCTAGTGGTTTCGGCCTATCCTACGAGCAGTACTTC
TRBJ2-7 NA NA TRBV5-6 CASSWGVSDEQYF TGTGCCAGCAGCTGGGGGGTTTCGGACGAACAGTACTTC
TRBJ2-1 NA TRBD2 TRBV27 CASTPGLAAYNEQFF TGTGCCAGCACCCCGGGACTAGCGGCGTACAATGAGCAGTTCTTC
TRBJ1-5 once TRBD1 TRBV4-1 CASSQVNRGGEQPQHF TGCGCCAGCAGCCAGGTGAACAGGGGAGGGGAGCAGCCCCAGCATTTT
TRBJ2-5 NA NA TRBV28 CATKGGEETQYF TGTGCCACCAAAGGGGGTGAAGAGACCCAGTACTTC
TRBJ2-7 NA TRBD1 TRBV30 CAWSPGQGKYF TGTGCCTGGAGTCCAGGACAGGGGAAGTACTTC
TRBJ1-2 NA NA TRBV13 CASSAMDPEGYTF TGTGCCAGCAGCGCGATGGACCCTGAGGGCTACACCTTC
TRBJ2-7 NA TRBD1 TRBV6-9 CASSYPDRGPYEQYF TGTGCCAGCAGTTATCCGGACAGGGGACCCTACGAGCAGTACTTC
TRBJ2-2 NA TRBD2 TRBV13 CASSSGLAAWGNTGELFF TGTGCCAGCAGCTCCGGACTAGCGGCCTGGGGTAACACCGGGGAGCTGTTTTTT
TRBJ2-7 NA TRBD2 TRBV7-2 CASSLEGGTSGPDPYEQYF TGTGCCAGCAGCCTAGAAGGGGGGACTAGCGGCCCCGACCCCTACGAGCAGTACTTC
TRBJ1-2 NA NA TRBV6-4 CASSEGRGAYGYTF TGTGCCAGCAGTGAGGGAAGGGGGGCCTATGGCTACACCTTC
TRBJ2-5 NA NA TRBV30 CAWSVPGNVRVREETQYF TGTGCCTGGAGTGTACCAGGCAACGTACGGGTTCGGGAAGAGACCCAGTACTTC
TRBJ1-1 NA NA TRBV6-5 CASSYSRGEAFF TGTGCCAGCAGTTACTCGCGGGGTGAAGCTTTCTTT
TRBJ2-1 NA NA TRBV11-3 CASSPDCSLGNEQFF TGTGCCAGCAGCCCCGACTGTTCGCTAGGCAATGAGCAGTTCTTC
TRBJ1-5 NA NA TRBV6-1 CASSELAAGVYSNQPQHF TGTGCCAGCAGTGAATTGGCGGCAGGGGTCTATAGCAATCAGCCCCAGCATTTT
TRBJ2-7 NA NA TRBV27 CASSLWSGYEQYF TGTGCCAGCAGTTTATGGTCAGGCTACGAGCAGTACTTC
TRBJ2-3 NA TRBD1 TRBV2 CASNVLRDRVEDTQYF TGTGCCAGCAATGTCCTCCGGGACAGGGTGGAAGATACGCAGTATTTT
TRBJ2-7 NA NA TRBV19 CASSEQGPMSSYEQYF TGTGCCAGTAGTGAACAGGGTCCCATGAGCTCCTACGAGCAGTACTTC
TRBJ2-1 NA NA TRBV19 CASGASGRYNEQFF TGTGCCAGCGGGGCGAGCGGGCGGTACAATGAGCAGTTCTTC
TRBJ2-7 NA TRBD1 TRBV5-1 CASSWKMTGESYEQYF TGCGCCAGCAGCTGGAAGATGACAGGGGAATCCTACGAGCAGTACTTC
TRBJ2-7 NA NA TRBV6-6 CASTLGGSPYEQYF TGTGCCAGCACTCTTGGGGGGTCCCCCTACGAGCAGTACTTC
TRBJ2-7 NA TRBD1 TRBV27 CASSDDRDRASYEQYF TGTGCCAGCAGTGACGACAGGGACCGGGCTTCCTACGAGCAGTACTTC
TRBJ2-1 once NA TRBV9 CASSVSNYNEQFF TGTGCCAGCAGCGTATCCAATTACAATGAGCAGTTCTTC
TRBJ2-3 NA TRBD2 TRBV11-2 CASSWTSGVDTQYF TGTGCCAGCAGCTGGACTAGCGGGGTAGATACGCAGTATTTT
TRBJ1-1 NA NA TRBV29-1 CSVKFLGEKGSTEAFF TGCAGCGTCAAATTCTTGGGGGAGAAGGGATCCACTGAAGCTTTCTTT
TRBJ2-3 NA NA TRBV5-5 CASSPFRGTDTQYF TGTGCCAGCAGCCCGTTCCGGGGCACAGATACGCAGTATTTT
TRBJ2-3 NA TRBD2 TRBV18 CASSPISGSADTQYF TGTGCCAGCTCACCGATTAGCGGGAGTGCAGATACGCAGTATTTT
TRBJ2-3 NA NA TRBV7-8 CASAWPPAIEDADTQYF TGTGCCAGCGCTTGGCCCCCAGCAATAGAAGATGCAGATACGCAGTATTTT
TRBJ1-4 NA NA TRBV12-5 CASGLWGGGEKLFF TGTGCTAGTGGTCTTTGGGGGGGAGGTGAAAAACTGTTTTTT